This T cell receptor beta chain stems from a study of Ad26.COV2.S vaccination and SARS-CoV-2 variants (dated by TCRdb to 2020 to 2023). About the study as a whole: Donors in the vaccine arm were drawn from COV1001, a multicentre, randomized, double-blind, placebo-controlled phase I-IIa trial testing Ad26.COV2.S in healthy adults. Participants in the trial were split at random into five groups of five each, receiving low-dose or high-dose Ad26.COV2.S once or twice, or else placebo on both occasions. Ad26.COV2.S was administered intramuscularly at 5 x 10^10 or 1 x 10^11 viral particles, either as a single shot or as two shots given 56 days apart. TCRbeta repertoire sequencing was used to assess the specificity and breadth of SARS-CoV-2-reactive T cell receptors after Ad26.COV2.S vaccination. A total of some 30 samples were included in the TCR-sequenced set, comprising roughly 19 Ad26.COV2.S vaccine recipients, 5 placebo recipients and 8 SARS-CoV-2 convalescent individuals. Investigators did not know the trial group allocation while performing experiments and assessing outcomes. Overall study outcomes, separate from this receptor: The study lacked the statistical power to compare responses across vaccine doses or regimens. The authors noted that the TCR breadth and depth analyses may have underestimated total T cell responses. Compared with placebo recipients, Ad26.COV2.S recipients showed higher spike-specific TCR breadth (P = 0.0014). Substantial breadth of spike-specific CD8+ and CD4+ T cell responses was reported after vaccination. Vaccine and placebo recipients had comparable non-spike TCR breadth, which fits with the vaccine containing only spike.

Worth noting for this clone: Its antigen remains undetermined. Within one base of it there is no much larger clone, and no base qualities were kept.

The treatment or condition tag for this specimen amounts to: around 19 received Ad26.COV2.S at low or high dose, single or two shots; about 5 received placebo; per-sample allocation not given. Repertoires of vaccine and placebo recipients were sequenced from samples taken on day 63 after the first injection. Cohort 1b enrolled about two dozen adults aged 18-55 years at a single site in Boston, USA, between 29 July and 7 August 2020. Ad26.COV2.S was a replication-incompetent adenovirus type 26 vector that expressed a prefusion-stabilized SARS-CoV-2 spike protein derived from the original Wuhan strain. TCRbeta CDR3 regions were sequenced with the immunoSEQ Assay. After extraction, genomic DNA underwent amplification by bias-controlled multiplex PCR, followed by high-throughput sequencing. Per the source publication's procedure: To quantify the absolute abundance of each unique TCRbeta CDR3 region, sequences were collapsed and filtered. T cell fraction was estimated by normalization of TCRbeta template counts to usable DNA, with usable DNA being measured through amplification of reference genes present in all nucleated cells. Repertoire TCRs were annotated as SARS-CoV-2-specific by exact matching of V gene, CDR3 amino acid sequence and J gene to a known reactive TCR set. The reference SARS-CoV-2 TCR set was obtained from MIRA and was filtered for enrichment in COVID-19-positive ImmuneCODE repertoires, whereby public or cross-reactive TCRs were removed. Using the MIRA antigens, annotated TCRs were further analysed by specific ORF or by position within an ORF. Depth was the summed frequency of annotated unique rearrangements, while breadth was defined as annotated unique rearrangements over total unique productive rearrangements. TCR breadth was compared between groups using two-sided Wilcoxon rank-sum tests. What TCRdb holds here is the immuneACCESS table cut down to in-frame rearrangements. Part of the clones is not present; checked against another copy, under half of the missing clones reflect an unresolved V gene, and the others are unexplained. V, J and clone size are taken as reported in that table, and D and trimming were inferred from the DNA itself. This sample gives approximately 350,000 clones in total; 83% of them show up just once. The ten top clones hold almost 7.5% of the sample.

Sample: peripheral blood, taken in a trial of Ad26.COV2.S vaccine versus placebo. The receptor was derived from a person between 18 and 59 years old who received the Ad26.COV2.S COVID-19 vaccine or a placebo.

This receptor has the CDR3 CASTSDGPGYTF. The bases are TGTGCCAGCACCTCGGACGGACCAGGCTACACCTTC. The rearranged chain carries TRBV12-3 or TRBV12-4 and TRBJ1-2; no D gene is confidently identified. From its cysteine to its phenylalanine, the CDR3 spans 12 amino acids. The DNA shown is the 36-base CDR3, in frame from base 1. Trimming costs V 7 bases and J 8 bases, and their ends lie 14 bases apart.